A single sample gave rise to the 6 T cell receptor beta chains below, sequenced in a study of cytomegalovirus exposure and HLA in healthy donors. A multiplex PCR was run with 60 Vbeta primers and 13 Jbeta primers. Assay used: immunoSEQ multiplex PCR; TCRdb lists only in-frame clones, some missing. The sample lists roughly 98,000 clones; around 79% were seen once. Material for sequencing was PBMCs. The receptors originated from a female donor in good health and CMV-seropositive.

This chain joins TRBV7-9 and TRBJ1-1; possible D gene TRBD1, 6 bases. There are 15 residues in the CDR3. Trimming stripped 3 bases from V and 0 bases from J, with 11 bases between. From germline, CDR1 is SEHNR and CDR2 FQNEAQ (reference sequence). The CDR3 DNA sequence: TGTGCCAGCAGCTTCCCCGGACAGATGAACACTGAAGCTTTCTTT. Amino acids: CASSFPGQMNTEAFF.

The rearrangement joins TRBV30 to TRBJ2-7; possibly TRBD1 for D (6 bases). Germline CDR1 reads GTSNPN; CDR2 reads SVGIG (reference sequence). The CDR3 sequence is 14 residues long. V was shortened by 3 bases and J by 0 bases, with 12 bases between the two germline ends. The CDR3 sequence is CAWSPTGFSYEQYF. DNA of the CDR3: TGTGCCTGGAGCCCGACAGGCTTCTCCTACGAGCAGTACTTC. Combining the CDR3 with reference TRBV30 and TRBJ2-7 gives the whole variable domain SQTIHQWPATLVQPVGSPLSLECTVEGTSNPNLYWYRQAAGRGLQLLFYSVGIGQISSEVPQNLSASRPQDRQFILSSKKLLLSDSGFYLCAWSPTGFSYEQYFGPGTRLTVT.

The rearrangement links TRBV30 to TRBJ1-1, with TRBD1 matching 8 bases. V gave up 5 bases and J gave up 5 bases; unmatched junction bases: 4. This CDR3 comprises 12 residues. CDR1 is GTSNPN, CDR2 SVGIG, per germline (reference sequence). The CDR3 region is CAWRTGRTEAFF. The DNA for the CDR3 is TGTGCCTGGCGGACAGGGCGTACTGAAGCTTTCTTT. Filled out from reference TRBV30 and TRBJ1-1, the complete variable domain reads SQTIHQWPATLVQPVGSPLSLECTVEGTSNPNLYWYRQAAGRGLQLLFYSVGIGQISSEVPQNLSASRPQDRQFILSSKKLLLSDSGFYLCAWRTGRTEAFFGQGTRLTVV.

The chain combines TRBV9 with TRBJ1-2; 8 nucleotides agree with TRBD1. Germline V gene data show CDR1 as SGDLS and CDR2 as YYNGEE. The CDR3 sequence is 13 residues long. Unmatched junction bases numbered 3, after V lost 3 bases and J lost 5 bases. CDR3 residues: CASSGRTGYGYTF. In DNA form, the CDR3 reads TGTGCCAGCAGCGGGAGGACAGGGTATGGCTACACCTTC. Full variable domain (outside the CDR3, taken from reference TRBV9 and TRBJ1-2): DSGVTQTPKHLITATGQRVTLRCSPRSGDLSVYWYQQSLDQGLQFLIQYYNGEERAKGNILERFSAQQFPDLHSELNLSSLELGDSALYFCASSGRTGYGYTFGSGTRLTVV.

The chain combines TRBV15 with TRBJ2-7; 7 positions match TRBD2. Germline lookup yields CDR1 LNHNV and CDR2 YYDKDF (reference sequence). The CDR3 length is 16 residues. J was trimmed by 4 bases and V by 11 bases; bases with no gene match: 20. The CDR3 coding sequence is TGTGCCCCCTTTGAGAGCGGGAAACTTAGTGCGTACGAGCAGTACTTC. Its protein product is CAPFESGKLSAYEQYF. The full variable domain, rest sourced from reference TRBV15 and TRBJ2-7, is DAMVIQNPRYQVTQFGKPVTLSCSQTLNHNVMYWYQQKSSQAPKLLFHYYDKDFNNEADTPDNFQSRRPNTSFCFLDIRSPGLGDTAMYLCAPFESGKLSAYEQYFGPGTRLTVT.

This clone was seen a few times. This chain's CDR3 is CASSRDRGWEKLFF. The CDR3 region has the DNA TGCGCCAGCAGCCGTGACAGGGGCTGGGAAAAACTGTTTTTT. V usage is TRBV5-1 and J usage is TRBJ1-4; TRBD1 matches 8 bases. The trim removed 4 bases at V and 8 bases at J, leaving 7 bases unmatched. CDR1 is SGHRS, CDR2 YFSETQ, per germline. This CDR3 has 14 amino acids.